Below are 13 T cell receptor beta chains sequenced from a single sample in a study of T cells after yellow fever vaccination. TCRdb called the 5' RACE reads again in MiXCR, with one record for every CDR3 protein. The sample lists hundreds of thousands of distinct CDR3 sequences; over 9% were seen once. This specimen consisted of PBMCs, obtained on the day of the yellow fever booster vaccination. Receptor source: a young man who received the YFV17D yellow fever vaccine.

There are a few counts of this clonotype. The gene calls are TRBV7-6 and TRBJ2-7; perhaps TRBD2 as D (5 bases). The CDR3 is 16 residues long. Trimming stripped 1 base from V and 3 bases from J, with 16 bases between. Germline loops: CDR1 SGHVS, CDR2 FNYEAQ. CDR3 coding DNA: TGTGCCAGCAGCTTAGGAGGCGCGGAGGCTGGCTACGAGCAGTACTTC. Translating it yields CASSLGGAEAGYEQYF.

This clonotype has more than one count but fewer than ten. V gene TRBV7-2 combines with J gene TRBJ2-6; D gene uncertain. Germline V gene lookup returns CDR1 SGHTA and CDR2 FQGNSA. This CDR3 region has 16 residues. Deletions cut 2 bases from V and 0 bases from J, with 8 bases between. The CDR3 nucleotides read TGTGCCAGCAGCTTAAGGGTTAACTCTGGGGCCAACGTCCTGACTTTC. Translated, it gives CASSLRVNSGANVLTF.

The rearrangement joins TRBV24-1 to TRBJ2-1, with 11 bases identical to TRBD2. The CDR3 contains 16 residues. The J segment lost 4 bases and the V segment lost 0 bases, leaving 1 base of the junction unmatched. Germline V gives CDR1 KGHDR, CDR2 SFDVKD. Here the CDR3 reads CATSDLTSGRYNEQFF. In DNA form, the CDR3 reads TGTGCCACCAGTGATTTGACTAGCGGGAGATACAATGAGCAGTTCTTC.

This clonotype came up many times. The V gene is TRBV19, the J gene TRBJ2-1, with TRBD2 identical over 9 bases. V lost 6 bases, J lost 6 bases, and 3 bases stayed unmatched. The CDR3 runs to 13 residues. Germline V gene data show CDR1 as LNHDA and CDR2 as SQIVND (reference sequence). CDR3 loop: CASRSLAGNEQFF. The CDR3 DNA sequence: TGTGCCAGTAGATCACTAGCGGGCAATGAGCAGTTCTTC.

V is TRBV15 and J is TRBJ1-2, with 7 positions matching TRBD1. The CDR3 is made up of 15 amino acids. Germline loops: CDR1 LNHNV, CDR2 YYDKDF (reference sequence). With 3 bases clipped from V and 6 bases from J, the junction kept 10 bases outside the gene matches. Here the CDR3 reads CATSRDSDTGDGYTF. The CDR3 DNA is TGTGCCACCAGCAGGGACAGCGACACAGGGGATGGCTACACCTTC.

This clonotype came up many times. CDR3 DNA sequence: TGTGCCTGGAGTAGAGGTTACGAGCAGTACTTC. It encodes CAWSRGYEQYF. The chain joins TRBV30 to TRBJ2-7; D unclear. Per the germline V gene, CDR1 is GTSNPN and CDR2 is SVGIG (reference sequence). Trimming cost V 2 bases and J 4 bases, with 6 bases left between them. This CDR3 is built from 11 residues.

J is TRBJ2-1 and V is TRBV7-2; the match to TRBD2 covers 8 bases. CDR1 SGHTA and CDR2 FQGNSA come from the germline V gene. This CDR3 comprises 17 residues. V gave up 3 bases and J gave up 0 bases; unmatched junction bases: 7. The CDR3 DNA reads as TGTGCCAGCAGCTTCGCCGGGACTAGGGTCTCCTACAATGAGCAGTTCTTC. Amino acids: CASSFAGTRVSYNEQFF.

This clonotype was counted only a few times. The rearrangement joins TRBV30 to TRBJ1-1; D perhaps matches TRBD1 (6 bases). Trimming removed 5 bases from V and 6 bases from J, with 10 bases in between. There are 11 residues in the CDR3. Looked up from germline, CDR1 is GTSNPN and CDR2 is SVGIG (reference sequence). The CDR3: CAWARGAEAFF. CDR3 nucleotide sequence: TGTGCCTGGGCTAGGGGGGCTGAAGCTTTCTTT.

Only a few counts were recorded for this clonotype. This chain links TRBV27 with TRBJ2-3, with D perhaps TRBD2 (6 bases). Germline-derived CDR1 and CDR2 are MNHEY and SMNVEV (reference sequence). With 3 bases removed from V and 8 bases from J, the gap between germline ends came to 12 bases. The CDR3 runs to 13 residues. Written as DNA, the CDR3 is TGTGCCAGCAGTTTTGGGGTGGGGGGTACGCAGTATTTT. Translation gives CASSFGVGGTQYF.

This clonotype was seen a handful of times. V usage is TRBV10-3 and J usage is TRBJ1-1; no clear D. Germline values: CDR1 ENHRY, CDR2 SYGVKD. This CDR3 is built from 15 residues. V shed 3 bases and J shed 3 bases, with 14 bases lying between them. CDR3 DNA sequence: TGTGCCATCAGTGAAAGGACCTCTACGGACACTGAAGCTTTCTTT. The encoded protein is CAISERTSTDTEAFF.

This clonotype was seen more than once but under ten times. The chain couples TRBV5-6 to TRBJ2-2; D might be TRBD1 or TRBD2, each matching 5 bases. The CDR3 is 15 residues long. The V gene's germline CDR1 is SGHDT and CDR2 YYEEEE. Trimming removed 1 base from V and 4 bases from J, with 11 bases in between. This CDR3 reads CASSLIGAGTGELFF. In DNA form, the CDR3 reads TGTGCCAGCAGCTTGATAGGGGCGGGCACCGGGGAGCTGTTTTTT.

The rearrangement links TRBV21-1 to TRBJ2-7; the D call of TRBD1 is as the table states it, not checked on the DNA. TRBV21-1 is a pseudogene locus. The CDR3 is 21 amino acids. CDR3 DNA sequence: TGTGCCAGCAGCAAAGTAAACGAGACGGGTCCTGGCGATTCCCCGGAAACCCCCGAGTACTTC. Amino acid sequence: CASSKVNETGPGDSPETPEYF.

This clonotype came up many times. The chain combines TRBV30 with TRBJ1-1; D uncertain. Germline V gene sequence: CDR1 GTSNPN, CDR2 SVGIG (reference sequence). The ends were cut back, 3 bases at V and 11 bases at J, with 22 bases in the middle. The CDR3 spans 14 residues. CDR3 residues: CAWSEGRINPRAFF. In nucleotides, the CDR3 is TGTGCCTGGAGCGAAGGAAGAATTAACCCACGGGCTTTCTTT. Combining the CDR3 with reference TRBV30 and TRBJ1-1 gives the whole variable domain SQTIHQWPATLVQPVGSPLSLECTVEGTSNPNLYWYRQAAGRGLQLLFYSVGIGQISSEVPQNLSASRPQDRQFILSSKKLLLSDSGFYLCAWSEGRINPRAFFGQGTRLTVV.